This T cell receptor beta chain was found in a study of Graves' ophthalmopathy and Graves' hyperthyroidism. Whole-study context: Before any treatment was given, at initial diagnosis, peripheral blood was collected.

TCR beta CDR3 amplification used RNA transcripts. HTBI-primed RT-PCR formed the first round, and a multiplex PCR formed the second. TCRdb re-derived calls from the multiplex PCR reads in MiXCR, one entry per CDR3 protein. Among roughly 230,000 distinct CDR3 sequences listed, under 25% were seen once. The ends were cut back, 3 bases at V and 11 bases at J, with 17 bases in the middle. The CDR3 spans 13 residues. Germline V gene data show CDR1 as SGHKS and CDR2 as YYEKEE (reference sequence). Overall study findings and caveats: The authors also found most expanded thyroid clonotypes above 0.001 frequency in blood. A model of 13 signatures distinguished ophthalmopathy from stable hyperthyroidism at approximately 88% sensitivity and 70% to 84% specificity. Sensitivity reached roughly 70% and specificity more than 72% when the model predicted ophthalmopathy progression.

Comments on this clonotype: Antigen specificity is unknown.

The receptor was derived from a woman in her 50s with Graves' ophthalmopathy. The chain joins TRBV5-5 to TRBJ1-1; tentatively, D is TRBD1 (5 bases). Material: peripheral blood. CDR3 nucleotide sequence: TGTGCCAGCAGCTCCCTGGGGCCGAATGGGGCTTTCTTT. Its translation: CASSSLGPNGAFF.